This T cell receptor beta chain was documented in a study of T cell repertoires in cytomegalovirus infection. The CDR3 is 14 residues long. The V gene end was trimmed by 5 bases and the J gene end by 1 base; junction bases not matched to a gene: 7. Germline V CDR1 and CDR2: DFQATT, SNEGSKA (reference sequence). TCRdb itself ran the reads through MiXCR, one entry per CDR3 protein. In the table there are about 250,000 distinct CDR3 sequences, 15% to 20% of which are singletons. This clonotype was picked up a small number of times. The V and J genes are TRBV20-1 and TRBJ1-2, with 7 nucleotides matching TRBD1. Sequenced: CD8+ T cells from PBMCs. The sequence was obtained from a human donor in good health (CMV status not recorded). Some clones in this sample may be carry-over from other donors' samples. The CDR3 DNA follows: TGCAGTGCTGAACGACAGGGTGGTAACTATGGCTACACCTTC. Translation gives CSAERQGGNYGYTF.